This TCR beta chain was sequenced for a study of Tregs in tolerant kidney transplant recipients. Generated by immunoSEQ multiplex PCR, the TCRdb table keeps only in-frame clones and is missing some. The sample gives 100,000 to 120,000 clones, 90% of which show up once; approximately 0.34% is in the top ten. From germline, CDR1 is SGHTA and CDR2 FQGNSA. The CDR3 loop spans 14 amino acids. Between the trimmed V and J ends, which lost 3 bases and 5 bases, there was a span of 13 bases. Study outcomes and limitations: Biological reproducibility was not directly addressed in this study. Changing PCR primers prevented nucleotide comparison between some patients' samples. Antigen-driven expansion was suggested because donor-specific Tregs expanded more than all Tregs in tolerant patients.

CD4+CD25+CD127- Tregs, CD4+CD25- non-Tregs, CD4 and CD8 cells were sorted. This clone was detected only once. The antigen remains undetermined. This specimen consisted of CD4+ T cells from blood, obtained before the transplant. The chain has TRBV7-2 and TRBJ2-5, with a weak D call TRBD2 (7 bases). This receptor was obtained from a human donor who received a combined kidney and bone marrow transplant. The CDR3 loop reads CASSFEGGQETQYF. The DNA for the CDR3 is TGTGCCAGCAGCTTCGAGGGGGGGCAGGAGACCCAGTACTTC.